This TCR beta chain was sequenced for a study of control samples from healthy donors and cancer patients. A word on this clone: A read error may produce the germline difference seen at one junction end.

Method: immunoSEQ multiplex PCR; TCRdb's copy keeps in-frame clones and lacks some. Among over 150,000 clones listed, approximately 94% were seen once. The CDR3 consists of 12 residues. CDR1 is MNHEY and CDR2 is SVGAGI in the germline V gene. This sequence joins TRBV6-5 and TRBJ2-1; TRBD1 matches 9 bases. This TCR came from a man aged 55-75 years with colorectal cancer. The sample consisted of PBMCs. CDR3 residues: CASSLNRGPPVF. The CDR3, as DNA: TGTGCCAGCAGTCTAAACAGGGGGCCCCCGGTCTTC.